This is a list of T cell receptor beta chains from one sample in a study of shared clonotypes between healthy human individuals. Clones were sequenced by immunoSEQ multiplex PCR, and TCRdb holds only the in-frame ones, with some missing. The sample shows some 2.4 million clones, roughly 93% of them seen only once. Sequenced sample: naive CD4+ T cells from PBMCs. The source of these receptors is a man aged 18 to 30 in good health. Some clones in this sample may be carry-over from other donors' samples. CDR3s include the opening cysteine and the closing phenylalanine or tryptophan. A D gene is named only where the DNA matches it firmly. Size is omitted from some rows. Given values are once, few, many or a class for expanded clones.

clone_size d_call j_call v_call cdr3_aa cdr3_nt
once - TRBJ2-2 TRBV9 CASSVAQALNGELFF TGTGCCAGCAGCGTAGCGCAGGCGTTGAACGGGGAGCTGTTTTTT
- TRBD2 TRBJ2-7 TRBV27 CASSGGSAGETEQYF TGTGCCAGCAGTGGGGGGTCTGCGGGAGAGACCGAGCAGTACTTC
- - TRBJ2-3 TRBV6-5 CASSYWGQQDTQYF TGTGCCAGCAGTTACTGGGGGCAGCAAGATACGCAGTATTTT
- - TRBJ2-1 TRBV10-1 CASSKRAGQAGDEQFF TGCGCCAGCAGTAAAAGGGCGGGACAGGCGGGGGATGAGCAGTTCTTC
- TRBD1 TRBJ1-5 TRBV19 CASSTRDRGLNQPQHF TGTGCCAGTAGTACCCGGGACAGGGGGTTAAATCAGCCCCAGCATTTT
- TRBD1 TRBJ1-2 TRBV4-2 CASSREGQANYGYTF TGTGCCAGCAGCCGGGAGGGACAGGCTAACTATGGCTACACCTTC
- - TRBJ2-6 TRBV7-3 CASSSPSGNSGANVLTF TGTGCCAGCAGCTCTCCTAGTGGGAACTCTGGGGCCAACGTCCTGACTTTC
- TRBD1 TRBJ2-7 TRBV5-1 CASSPDRGPIEQYF TGCGCCAGCAGCCCTGACAGGGGCCCTATCGAGCAGTACTTC
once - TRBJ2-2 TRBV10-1 CVQLKLDTGELFF TGCGTTCAGCTTAAGTTGGACACCGGGGAGCTGTTTTTT
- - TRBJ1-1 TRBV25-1 CASSESLGRSTEAFF TGTGCCAGCAGTGAAAGTCTAGGTCGTAGCACTGAAGCTTTCTTT
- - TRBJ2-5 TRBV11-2 CASSRGQSDQETQYF TGTGCCAGCAGCCGAGGACAGTCAGACCAAGAGACCCAGTACTTC
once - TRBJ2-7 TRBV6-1 CASTQRFYEQYF TGTGCCAGCACCCAGAGATTCTACGAGCAGTACTTC
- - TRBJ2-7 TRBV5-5 CASSFGGTSSYEQYF TGTGCCAGCAGCTTTGGAGGGACGAGCTCCTACGAGCAGTACTTC
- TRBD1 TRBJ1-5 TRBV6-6 CASSGGDRGSNQPQHF TGTGCCAGTAGTGGCGGGGACAGGGGTAGCAATCAGCCCCAGCATTTT
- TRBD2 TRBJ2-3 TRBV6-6 CASSYRLAGVSDTQYF TGTGCCAGCAGCTACCGACTAGCGGGAGTTTCAGATACGCAGTATTTT
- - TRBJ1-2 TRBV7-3 CASSRELRGRDYGYTF TGTGCCAGCAGCCGAGAACTCCGGGGTCGGGACTATGGCTACACCTTC
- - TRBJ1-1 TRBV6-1 CASRRGGGTEAFF TGTGCCAGCAGGAGGGGGGGTGGCACTGAAGCTTTCTTT
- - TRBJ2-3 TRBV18 CASSPGGTDTQYF TGTGCCAGCTCACCGGGGGGCACAGATACGCAGTATTTT
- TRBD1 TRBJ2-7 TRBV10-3 CAIPGTGTNEQYF TGTGCCATCCCCGGGACAGGGACGAACGAGCAGTACTTC
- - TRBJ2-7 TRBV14 CASSQSAYEQYF TGTGCCAGCAGCCAGTCTGCCTACGAGCAGTACTTC
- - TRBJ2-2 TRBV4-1 CASSQVGNTGELFF TGCGCCAGCAGCCAAGTGGGTAACACCGGGGAGCTGTTTTTT
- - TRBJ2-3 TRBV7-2 CASSLATPSTDTQYF TGTGCCAGCAGCTTAGCCACCCCTAGCACAGATACGCAGTATTTT
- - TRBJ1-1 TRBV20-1 CSAQRTEAFF TGCAGTGCTCAGAGAACTGAAGCTTTCTTT
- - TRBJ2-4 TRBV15 CAAKQAGADVDIQYF TGTGCCGCCAAGCAGGCAGGGGCGGATGTGGACATTCAGTACTTC
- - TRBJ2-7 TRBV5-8 CASRKWGGRYEQYF TGTGCCAGCAGGAAGTGGGGGGGCCGCTACGAGCAGTACTTC
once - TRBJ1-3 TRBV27 CASSLSRRPGNTIYF TGTGCCAGCAGTTTATCTCGACGGCCGGGTAACACCATATATTTT
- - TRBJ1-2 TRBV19 CASGSDYGYTF TGTGCCAGTGGCAGCGACTATGGCTACACCTTC
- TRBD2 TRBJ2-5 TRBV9 CASSVVGLAGAGTQYF TGTGCCAGCAGCGTAGTGGGACTAGCGGGAGCGGGGACCCAGTACTTC
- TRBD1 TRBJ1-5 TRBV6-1 CASRRETGNQPQHF TGTGCCAGTAGGCGTGAGACAGGGAATCAGCCCCAGCATTTT
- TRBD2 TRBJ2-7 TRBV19 CASSRGLAGDEQYF TGTGCCAGTAGTAGGGGACTAGCGGGAGACGAGCAGTACTTC
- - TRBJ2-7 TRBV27 CASSHVKGPHEQYF TGTGCCAGCTCCCATGTCAAGGGGCCCCACGAGCAGTACTTC
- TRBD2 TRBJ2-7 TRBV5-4 CASSLIAGESVGQYF TGTGCCAGCAGCCTTATAGCGGGAGAGTCTGTTGGGCAGTACTTC